This entry lists 20 T cell receptor beta chains sequenced from one sample in a study of cytomegalovirus exposure and HLA in healthy donors. A multiplex PCR was run with 60 Vbeta primers and 13 Jbeta primers. TCRdb keeps only in-frame clones here, not all; method: immunoSEQ multiplex PCR. Its listing shows 80,000 to 100,000 clones. The sequenced material came from PBMCs. All receptors derive from a man aged 45-65 years in good health and CMV-seropositive.

CDR3 loop: CASSRQGTETQYF. The CDR3, as DNA: TGCGCCAGCAGCAGACAGGGGACGGAGACCCAGTACTTC. The chain carries TRBV4-1 and TRBJ2-5, with TRBD1 identical over 8 bases. Trimming removed 5 bases from V and 5 bases from J; junction bases left unmatched: 4. Germline CDR1 and CDR2: MGHRA and YSYEKL. The CDR3 runs 13 residues.

The chain couples TRBV11-2 to TRBJ1-2, with TRBD1 matching 11 bases. Germline CDR1 and CDR2: SGHAT and FQNNGV. The V segment lost 5 bases and the J segment 7 bases; nucleotides outside the gene matches: 6. CDR3 size: 14 residues. This chain's CDR3 is CASSEMGQGGGYTF. The CDR3 DNA reads TGTGCCAGCAGCGAAATGGGACAGGGGGGTGGCTACACCTTC.

This chain uses TRBV4-3 with TRBJ2-5, with 12 bases that match TRBD2. The trim removed 4 bases at V and 4 bases at J, leaving 1 base unmatched. Germline V gene lookup returns CDR1 LGHNA and CDR2 YSLEER. The CDR3 covers 14 residues. This CDR3 reads CASSPSGRGETQYF. The CDR3 DNA sequence: TGCGCCAGCAGCCCTAGCGGGAGGGGAGAGACCCAGTACTTC.

The chain has TRBV29-1 and TRBJ2-5; D is perhaps TRBD1 (6 bases). Trimming left V 7 bases short and J 2 bases short, with 11 bases between. From germline, CDR1 is SQVTM and CDR2 ANQGSEA. The CDR3 runs 12 residues. Written as DNA, the CDR3 is TGCAGCGCCGGACAGCGACAAGAGACCCAGTACTTC. This codes for CSAGQRQETQYF. Full variable domain (remainder filled in from reference TRBV29-1 and TRBJ2-5): SAVISQKPSRDICQRGTSLTIQCQVDSQVTMMFWYRQQPGQSLTLIATANQGSEATYESGFVIDKFPISRPNLTFSTLTVSNMSPEDSSIYLCSAGQRQETQYFGPGTRLLVL.

The chain links TRBV19 to TRBJ2-3; a weak D match, TRBD1 (6 bases). This CDR3 contains 14 residues. From germline, CDR1 is LNHDA and CDR2 SQIVND (reference sequence). Trimming took 4 bases from V and 6 from J, leaving 14 bases between them. This CDR3 is CASSKGVSWDTQYF. In nucleotides, the CDR3 is TGTGCCAGTAGTAAGGGGGTCTCGTGGGATACGCAGTATTTT. The full variable domain, its missing parts supplied by reference TRBV19 and TRBJ2-3, is DGGITQSPKYLFRKEGQNVTLSCEQNLNHDAMYWYRQDPGQGLRLIYYSQIVNDFQKGDIAEGYSVSREKKESFPLTVTSAQKNPTAFYLCASSKGVSWDTQYFGPGTRLTVL.

The rearrangement uses TRBV5-4 and TRBJ2-2, with 12 bases identical to TRBD2. Per the germline V gene, CDR1 is SGHNT and CDR2 is YYREEE (reference sequence). The trim removed 0 bases at V and 7 bases at J, leaving 1 base unmatched. CDR3 length: 15 amino acids. The CDR3 is CASSLASGRVGELFF. In DNA form, the CDR3 reads TGTGCCAGCAGCTTGGCTAGCGGGAGGGTCGGGGAGCTGTTTTTT.

The rearrangement uses TRBV19 and TRBJ2-1; 12 nucleotides align to TRBD2. CDR1 and CDR2 (germline): LNHDA, SQIVND (reference sequence). The CDR3 consists of 15 residues. V shed 5 bases, J shed 4 bases, and the junction held 3 bases outside the gene matches. The CDR3 DNA is TGTGCCAGTAGTGTGGGACTAGCGGGTTACAATGAGCAGTTCTTC. This codes for CASSVGLAGYNEQFF. Full variable domain (remainder filled in from reference TRBV19 and TRBJ2-1): DGGITQSPKYLFRKEGQNVTLSCEQNLNHDAMYWYRQDPGQGLRLIYYSQIVNDFQKGDIAEGYSVSREKKESFPLTVTSAQKNPTAFYLCASSVGLAGYNEQFFGPGTRLTVL.

The gene calls are TRBV4-1 and TRBJ2-3, with TRBD2 identical over 15 bases. The CDR3 sequence is 17 residues long. Trimming at V came to 5 bases and at J to 4 bases, leaving 7 bases not matched to a gene. Germline V gene sequence: CDR1 MGHRA, CDR2 YSYEKL. CDR3 bases: TGCGCCAGCAGCTTCCGGACTAGCGGGAGGGAGGCAGATACGCAGTATTTT. Amino acids: CASSFRTSGREADTQYF.

This sequence joins TRBV29-1 and TRBJ2-1, with TRBD2 identical over 8 bases. V was pared by 5 bases and J by 0 bases, with 6 bases of the junction left unmatched. Germline V gene sequence: CDR1 SQVTM, CDR2 ANQGSEA. The CDR3 has 15 amino acids. The CDR3 bases are TGCAGCGTTTCCGCGCGGGGGGCCTCCTACAATGAGCAGTTCTTC. Protein product: CSVSARGASYNEQFF.

CDR3 region: CASSFVDTRNYGYTF. The CDR3 bases are TGTGCCAGCAGCTTCGTGGACACTCGTAACTATGGCTACACCTTC. The chain joins TRBV5-4 to TRBJ1-2; D possibly corresponds to TRBD1 (5 bases). Trimming removed 2 bases from V and 1 base from J, with 12 bases in between. Germline V gene sequence: CDR1 SGHNT, CDR2 YYREEE (reference sequence). The CDR3 is 15 residues long.

The chain joins TRBV7-2 to TRBJ1-4; 9 nucleotides line up with TRBD1. CDR3 length: 16 residues. V lost 3 bases and J lost 6; bases outside the gene matches: 8. Germline CDR1 SGHTA, CDR2 FQGNSA. The CDR3: CASSFAPGQGYEKLFF. The CDR3 DNA sequence: TGTGCCAGCAGCTTTGCCCCGGGACAGGGTTATGAAAAACTGTTTTTT.

The rearrangement uses TRBV7-6 and TRBJ1-3; 10 nucleotides match TRBD1. V was pared by 5 bases and J by 2 bases, with 12 bases of the junction left unmatched. The CDR3 consists of 18 residues. The germline gives CDR1 SGHVS, CDR2 FNYEAQ. CDR3 sequence reads: CASSPWGTGDLPGNTIYF. CDR3 sequence (DNA): TGTGCCAGCAGCCCCTGGGGGACAGGGGACTTGCCTGGAAACACCATATATTTT.

The chain has TRBV18 and TRBJ2-1, with D perhaps TRBD2 (6 bases). Germline-derived CDR1 and CDR2 are KGHSH and LQKENI. This CDR3 comprises 13 residues. V gave up 4 bases and J gave up 5 bases, with 9 bases separating them. The CDR3 spells CASSRDSDNEQFF. In DNA form, the CDR3 reads TGTGCCAGCTCACGGGACTCAGACAATGAGCAGTTCTTC.

J is TRBJ1-4 and V is TRBV5-6, with 10 bases fitting TRBD1. Germline values: CDR1 SGHDT, CDR2 YYEEEE. J was trimmed by 8 bases and V by 0 bases; bases with no gene match: 4. The CDR3 runs to 15 residues. CDR3 in DNA: TGTGCCAGCAGCTTGGTGGGACAGGGGAGAGAAAAACTGTTTTTT. Translating it yields CASSLVGQGREKLFF.

The V and J genes are TRBV5-4 and TRBJ1-5; 11 bases agree with TRBD1. The V and J ends lost 5 bases and 9 bases, in that order; junction bases with no gene match: 7. CDR1 SGHNT and CDR2 YYREEE come from the germline V gene (reference sequence). This CDR3 is built from 14 residues. CDR3 bases: TGTGCCAGCAGGGACGGACAGGGGGCGGGGCCCCAGCATTTT. Its protein is CASRDGQGAGPQHF.

This chain links TRBV18 with TRBJ2-3, with a weak D call TRBD1 (5 bases). The CDR3 totals 12 residues. Germline lookup yields CDR1 KGHSH and CDR2 LQKENI. Trimming stripped 4 bases from V and 7 bases from J, with 9 bases between. The DNA for the CDR3 is TGTGCCAGCTCACGAGACAGTTATACGCAGTATTTT. It yields the protein CASSRDSYTQYF. Complete variable domain (other parts from reference TRBV18 and TRBJ2-3): NAGVMQNPRHLVRRRGQEARLRCSPMKGHSHVYWYRQLPEEGLKFMVYLQKENIIDESGMPKERFSAEFPKEGPSILRIQQVVRGDSAAYFCASSRDSYTQYFGPGTRLTVL.

This chain uses TRBV9 with TRBJ2-7, with 11 positions matching TRBD2. CDR1 is SGDLS, CDR2 YYNGEE, per germline. The CDR3 consists of 14 residues. V lost 2 bases to trimming and J lost 6 bases; unmatched junction nucleotides: 4. CDR3 region: CASSVTSGTLEQYF. CDR3 nucleotides: TGTGCCAGCAGCGTGACTAGCGGGACCCTCGAGCAGTACTTC.

V gene TRBV25-1 combines with J gene TRBJ2-3; 9 bases map to TRBD1. The CDR3 sequence is 16 residues long. Germline CDR1 MGHDK, CDR2 SYGVNS. V gave up 6 bases and J gave up 3 bases; unmatched junction bases: 10. In DNA form, the CDR3 reads TGTGCCAGCAGCGAGGACCGGGGGACAGGGACAGATACGCAGTATTTT. It encodes CASSEDRGTGTDTQYF.

The chain links TRBV7-8 to TRBJ2-1, with D maybe TRBD2 (5 bases). The CDR3 is 14 amino acids. Germline V gene lookup returns CDR1 SGHVS and CDR2 FQNEAQ. V dropped 5 bases and J dropped 6 bases, with 14 bases sitting between them. In nucleotides, the CDR3 is TGTGCCAGCAGCCCCGGACTTCCAGTCAATGAGCAGTTCTTC. This sequence encodes CASSPGLPVNEQFF.

The V and J genes are TRBV5-1 and TRBJ2-7; 7 positions match TRBD2. Trimming cost V 0 bases and J 7 bases; bases outside gene matches: 13. Germline assignment: CDR1 SGHRS and CDR2 YFSETQ. CDR3 length: 16 amino acids. CDR3 amino acids: CASSLEGRSGAWEQYF. The CDR3 nucleotides are TGCGCCAGCAGCTTGGAGGGGCGGAGCGGGGCGTGGGAGCAGTACTTC.